These 6 T cell receptor beta chains were sequenced from one sample in a study of blood T cells in healthy people across ages. The use of a sample-barcoded 5' primer and a J-beta primer mix characterized a second PCR of about 7 to 12 cycles. TCRdb recomputed calls from the 5' RACE reads with MiXCR, one row per CDR3 protein. The profile shows 2 million or so distinct CDR3 sequences, around 48% of them singletons. The sample was blood. The receptors come from a woman aged 40 to 49 in good health.

This clonotype showed up just a few times. The CDR3 nucleotides read TGTGCCAGCAGCTTGAGGAGCCTAGAGACCCAGTACTTC. This gives the protein CASSLRSLETQYF. V is TRBV5-6 and J is TRBJ2-7; D uncertain. With the DNA end fitting TRBJ2-5 better, the J assignment may be wrong. CDR1 and CDR2 from the germline V gene are SGHDT and YYEEEE. The CDR3 runs to 13 residues.

This clonotype was observed a single time. The DNA of the CDR3 is TGTGCCAGCAGTCCGGGCGGGGCCCTACAGCATTTT. This sequence encodes CASSPGGALQHF. This sequence joins TRBV12-3 or TRBV12-4 and TRBJ1-5; weak D call: TRBD1 (5 bases). V lost 5 bases, J lost 13 bases, and 15 bases lay in between. The CDR3 loop spans 12 amino acids.

This chain joins TRBV5-6 and TRBJ1-1; 10 bases map to TRBD1. After removal of 3 bases from V and 0 bases from J, the junction contained 5 bases not matched to a gene. The V gene's germline CDR1 is SGHDT and CDR2 YYEEEE. The CDR3 runs 16 residues. The CDR3 sequence is CASSWGQGRMNTEAFF. CDR3 nucleotide sequence: TGTGCCAGCAGCTGGGGACAGGGGAGGATGAACACTGAAGCTTTCTTT.

The chain couples TRBV20-1 to TRBJ2-1; possible D gene TRBD1, 6 bases. Trimming pared 0 bases from V and 3 bases from J, leaving 12 bases between. This CDR3 comprises 15 residues. The germline V gene encodes CDR1 DFQATT and CDR2 SNEGSKA (reference sequence). CDR3 sequence reads: CSAREMAQGYNEQFF. For the CDR3, the DNA is TGCAGTGCTAGAGAGATGGCACAGGGCTACAATGAGCAGTTCTTC.

This clonotype was detected a few times. The chain couples TRBV6-6 to TRBJ2-5, with 7 bases matching TRBD2. Looked up from germline, CDR1 is MNHNY and CDR2 is SVGAGI (reference sequence). This CDR3 contains 13 residues. V was pared by 2 bases and J by 7 bases, with 4 bases of the junction left unmatched. CDR3 in amino acids: CASSYRTSGTQYF. The CDR3 nucleotides read TGTGCCAGCAGTTACCGGACTAGTGGGACCCAGTACTTC.

This clonotype was detected only a few times. This chain uses TRBV28 with TRBJ2-3, with TRBD1 matching over 7 bases. The CDR3 runs to 14 residues. J lost 5 bases, V lost 6 bases, and 8 bases had no gene match. Germline lookup yields CDR1 MDHEN and CDR2 SYDVKM. The CDR3 here is CASRETGSRDTQYF. CDR3 sequence (DNA): TGTGCCAGCAGGGAGACAGGGTCCCGAGATACGCAGTATTTT.